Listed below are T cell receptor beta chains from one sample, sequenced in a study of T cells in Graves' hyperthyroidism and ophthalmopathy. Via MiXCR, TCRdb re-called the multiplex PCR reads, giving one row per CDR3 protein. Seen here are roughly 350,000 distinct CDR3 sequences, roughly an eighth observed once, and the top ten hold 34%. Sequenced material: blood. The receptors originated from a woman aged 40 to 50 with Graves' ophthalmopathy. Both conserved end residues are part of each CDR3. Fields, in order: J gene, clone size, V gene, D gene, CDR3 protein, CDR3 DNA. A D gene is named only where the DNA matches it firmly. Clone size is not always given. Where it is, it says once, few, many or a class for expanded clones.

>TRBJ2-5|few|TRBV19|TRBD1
CASRQGEAGTQYF
TGTGCCAGTAGGCAGGGGGAAGCCGGGACCCAGTACTTC
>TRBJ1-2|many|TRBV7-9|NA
CASSDTNYGYTF
TGTGCCAGCAGCGATACTAACTATGGCTACACCTTC
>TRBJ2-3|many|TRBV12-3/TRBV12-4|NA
CASSLEGDTDTQYF
TGTGCCAGCAGCTTAGAGGGGGACACAGATACGCAGTATTTT
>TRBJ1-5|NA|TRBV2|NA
CASSGLGLGNQPQHF
TGTGCCAGCAGTGGTCTGGGGCTAGGTAATCAGCCCCAGCATTTT
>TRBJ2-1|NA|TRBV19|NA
CASSIDRGPISNEQFF
TGTGCCAGTAGTATAGATCGCGGCCCAATCTCCAATGAGCAGTTCTTC
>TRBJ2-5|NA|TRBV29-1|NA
CSAARGDQETQYF
TGCAGCGCCGCCCGAGGGGACCAAGAGACCCAGTACTTC
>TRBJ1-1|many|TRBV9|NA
CASSVDPQGEAFF
TGTGCCAGCAGCGTAGACCCCCAGGGGGAAGCTTTCTTT
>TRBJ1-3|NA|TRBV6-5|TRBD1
CASSYSTTGGEGNTIYF
TGTGCCAGCAGTTACTCTACGACAGGGGGCGAAGGAAACACCATATATTTT
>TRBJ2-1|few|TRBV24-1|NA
CARAVLGSYNEQFF
TGTGCCCGGGCGGTTTTGGGGTCCTACAATGAGCAGTTCTTC
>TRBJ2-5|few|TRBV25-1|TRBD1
CASSEGQQETQYF
TGTGCCAGCAGTGAGGGACAGCAAGAGACCCAGTACTTC
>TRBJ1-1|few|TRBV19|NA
CASSMGFVDTEAFF
TGTGCCAGTAGTATGGGGTTTGTTGACACTGAAGCTTTCTTT
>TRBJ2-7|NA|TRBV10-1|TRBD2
CASSTGTIPYNEQYF
TGCGCCAGCAGTACCGGGACTATCCCCTACAATGAGCAGTACTTC
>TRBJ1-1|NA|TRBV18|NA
CASSSYRAGPNTEAFF
TGTGCCAGCTCATCATACAGGGCCGGGCCGAACACTGAAGCTTTCTTT
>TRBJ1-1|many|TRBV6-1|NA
CAIKASSNTEAFF
TGTGCCATCAAGGCATCGTCGAACACTGAAGCTTTCTTT
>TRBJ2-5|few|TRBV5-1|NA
CASSLGSGWETQYF
TGCGCCAGCAGCTTGGGTTCGGGCTGGGAGACCCAGTACTTC
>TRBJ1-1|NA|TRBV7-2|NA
CASSLRLGVSPMNTEAFF
TGTGCCAGCAGCTTACGTCTTGGGGTCTCCCCCATGAACACTGAAGCTTTCTTT
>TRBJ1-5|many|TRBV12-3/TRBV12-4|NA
CASRPNYSNQPQHF
TGTGCCAGCAGACCCAATTATAGCAATCAGCCCCAGCATTTT
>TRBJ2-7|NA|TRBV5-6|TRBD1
CASSLAGTASSYEQYF
TGTGCCAGCAGCTTGGCCGGGACAGCCAGCTCCTACGAGCAGTACTTC
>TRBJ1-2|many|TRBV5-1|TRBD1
CASSPTPGQRGSYTF
TGCGCCAGCAGCCCCACCCCGGGACAGAGAGGGAGCTACACCTTC
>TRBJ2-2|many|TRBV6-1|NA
CASLNMGSTGFTGELFF
TGTGCCAGCCTTAATATGGGGAGTACAGGGTTCACCGGGGAGCTGTTTTTT
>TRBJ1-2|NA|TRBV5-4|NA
CASSLDRTKYGYTF
TGTGCCAGCAGCTTGGATAGGACAAAATATGGCTACACCTTC
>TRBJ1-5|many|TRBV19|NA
CASRMGQVLNQPQHF
TGTGCCAGTAGGATGGGCCAGGTTCTCAATCAGCCCCAGCATTTT
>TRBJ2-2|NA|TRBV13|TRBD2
CASSPRLAWVAGELFF
TGTGCCAGCAGCCCCAGACTAGCGTGGGTAGCCGGGGAGCTGTTTTTT
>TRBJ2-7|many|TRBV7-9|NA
CASSLVQESYEQYF
TGTGCCAGCAGCTTAGTACAGGAGTCCTACGAGCAGTACTTC
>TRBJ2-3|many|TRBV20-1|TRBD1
CSAPATGQGTDTQYF
TGCAGTGCCCCGGCGACGGGACAGGGGACAGATACGCAGTATTTT
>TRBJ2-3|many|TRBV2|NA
CASSPRRLEISSTDTQYF
TGTGCCAGCAGTCCGAGACGACTGGAAATATCTAGCACAGATACGCAGTATTTT
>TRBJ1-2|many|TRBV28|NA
CASSLSPIGYTF
TGTGCCAGCAGTTTATCTCCGATAGGCTACACCTTC
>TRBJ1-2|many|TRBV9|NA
CASRSQGGGRGYGYTF
TGTGCCAGCAGAAGCCAGGGAGGAGGGAGGGGATATGGCTACACCTTC
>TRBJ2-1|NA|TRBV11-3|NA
CASNSASNEQFF
TGTGCCAGCAACAGCGCCAGTAATGAGCAGTTCTTC
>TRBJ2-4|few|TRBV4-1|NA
CASSQVAGWENIQYF
TGCGCCAGCAGCCAAGTGGCAGGGTGGGAAAACATTCAGTACTTC
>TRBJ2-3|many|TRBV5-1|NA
CASFVATDTQYF
TGCGCCAGCTTCGTCGCGACGGATACGCAGTATTTT
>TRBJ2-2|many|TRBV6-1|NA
CASRVGTGELFF
TGTGCCAGCAGAGTAGGAACCGGGGAGCTGTTTTTT
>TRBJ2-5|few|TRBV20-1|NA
CSARVTGNKETQYF
TGCAGTGCTAGAGTAACCGGGAATAAAGAGACCCAGTACTTC
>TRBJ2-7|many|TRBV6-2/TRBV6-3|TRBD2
CASSYSQLAGGGYEQYF
TGTGCCAGCAGTTACTCCCAGCTAGCGGGAGGAGGGTACGAGCAGTACTTC
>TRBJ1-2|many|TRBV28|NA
CASIVSGSIYGYTF
TGTGCCAGCATTGTATCCGGGAGCATCTATGGCTACACCTTC
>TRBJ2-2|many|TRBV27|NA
CASSPGGQGRVGELFF
TGTGCCAGCAGTCCGGGGGGCCAGGGGAGGGTCGGGGAGCTGTTTTTT
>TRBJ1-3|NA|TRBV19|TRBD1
CASTFRDSSGNTIYF
TGTGCCAGTACCTTCAGGGACAGTAGTGGAAACACCATATATTTT
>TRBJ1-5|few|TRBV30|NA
CAWSGTENQPQHF
TGTGCCTGGAGTGGGACCGAAAATCAGCCCCAGCATTTT
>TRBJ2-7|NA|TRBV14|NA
CASSEERWHEQYF
TGTGCCAGCAGCGAAGAAAGATGGCACGAGCAGTACTTC
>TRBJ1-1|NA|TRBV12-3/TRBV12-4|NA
CASSPDRSNTEAFF
TGTGCCAGCAGCCCTGACAGATCGAACACTGAAGCTTTCTTT
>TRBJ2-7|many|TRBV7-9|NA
CASSLVGVTYEQYF
TGTGCCAGCAGCTTAGTTGGGGTTACCTACGAGCAGTACTTC
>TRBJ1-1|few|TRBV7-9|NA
CASSPSGAGEAFF
TGTGCCAGCAGTCCGAGCGGGGCCGGTGAAGCTTTCTTT
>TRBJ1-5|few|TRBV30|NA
CAWTGNSNQPQHF
TGTGCCTGGACGGGAAATAGCAATCAGCCCCAGCATTTT